These 11 T cell receptor beta chains share one sample of origin, sequenced in a study of shared clonotypes between healthy human individuals. Measured with immunoSEQ multiplex PCR; TCRdb has only the in-frame clones, and not every one. Of about 680,000 clones in the sample, approximately 73% were seen once. The source material was memory CD4+ T cells sorted from blood. As to subset: CD45RA-negative fraction. The receptor source for this set is a woman aged 25 to 39 in good health.

The chain joins TRBV28 to TRBJ2-3; D not resolved. V lost 1 base, J lost 5 bases, and 19 bases lay in between. The CDR3 runs 17 residues. Germline values: CDR1 MDHEN, CDR2 SYDVKM. The CDR3: CASSLSPFDRLKDTQYF. The CDR3 nucleotides are TGTGCCAGCAGTTTATCCCCCTTCGATAGACTGAAAGATACGCAGTATTTT.

The chain combines TRBV6-1 with TRBJ1-5; possibly TRBD1 for D (6 bases). Between the trimmed V and J ends, which lost 3 bases and 6 bases, there was a span of 15 bases. The CDR3 length is 15 residues. Germline V gene data show CDR1 as MNHNS and CDR2 as SASEGT. CDR3 in DNA: TGTGCCAGCAGTGAGTATACAGGGAGACGTCAGCCCCAGCATTTT. Its protein product is CASSEYTGRRQPQHF.

The chain joins TRBV10-3 to TRBJ2-2; D unclear. V shed 3 bases and J shed 9 bases, with 8 bases lying between them. The CDR3 is 12 residues long. CDR1 and CDR2 (germline): ENHRY, SYGVKD. CDR3 nucleotide sequence: TGTGCCATCAGTGAACGCCAAAGGGAGCTGTTTTTT. Residues: CAISERQRELFF.

The V gene is TRBV7-6, the J gene TRBJ2-1; 8 bases are shared with TRBD2. Germline V lookup: CDR1 SGHVS, CDR2 FNYEAQ. CDR3 size: 16 residues. Trimming took 0 bases from V and 4 from J; bases not matched to a gene: 5. The CDR3, as DNA: TGTGCCAGCAGCTTAGCGGGGGCTAGCGGGTACAATGAGCAGTTCTTC. Its protein product is CASSLAGASGYNEQFF.

V usage is TRBV5-1 and J usage is TRBJ2-1; no definite D call. The CDR3 covers 11 residues. The V and J ends lost 3 bases and 7 bases respectively, with 5 bases between them. Per germline, CDR1 SGHRS and CDR2 YFSETQ. In DNA form, the CDR3 reads TGCGCCAGCAGCTGGGGTAATGAGCAGTTCTTC. It codes for CASSWGNEQFF.

The chain carries TRBV2 and TRBJ1-1; D perhaps matches TRBD1 (6 bases). The germline V gene encodes CDR1 SNHLY and CDR2 FYNNEI. The ends were cut back, 8 bases at V and 1 base at J, with 14 bases in the middle. The CDR3 runs 14 residues. The DNA of the CDR3 is TGTGCCAGCTGGGGTCTCAGGGGGAACACTGAAGCTTTCTTT. It codes for CASWGLRGNTEAFF.

This clone was seen just once. The V and J genes are TRBV11-3 and TRBJ2-2; D gene uncertain. There are 14 residues in the CDR3. Per germline, CDR1 SGHNT and CDR2 YENEEA. The V and J ends lost 0 bases and 5 bases respectively, with 7 bases between them. The CDR3 DNA reads TGTGCCAGCAGCTTAGATTCTCCTACCGGGGAGCTGTTTTTT. It is translated as CASSLDSPTGELFF.

As to this clone: This sample includes further DNA sequences coding for the same CDR3. This chain joins TRBV18 and TRBJ1-1, with 9 nucleotides matching TRBD1. CDR3 length: 14 amino acids. The germline V gene has CDR1 KGHSH and CDR2 LQKENI. V lost 3 bases to trimming and J lost 4 bases; unmatched junction nucleotides: 3. CDR3 region: CASSPRQGGTEAFF. The CDR3 coding sequence is TGTGCCAGCTCACCTCGACAGGGGGGCACTGAAGCTTTCTTT.

This clone was found once. Only one base separates this from a far larger clonotype, so it likely reflects a read error. The chain couples TRBV2 to TRBJ2-1, with 12 bases that match TRBD2. CDR1 and CDR2 from the germline V gene are SNHLY and FYNNEI. With V trimmed by 7 bases and J by 5 bases, 3 bases remained unmatched. The CDR3 spans 14 residues. This CDR3 is CASTGLAGHNEQFF. The CDR3 DNA is TGTGCCAGCACGGGACTAGCGGGCCACAATGAGCAGTTCTTC.

This clone was seen only a few times. DNA for the CDR3: TGTGCCAGCAGTCGGGTGGGACAGGGGACCTACGAGCAGTACTTC. This gives the protein CASSRVGQGTYEQYF. The chain links TRBV25-1 to TRBJ2-7; 10 bases line up with TRBD1. Trimming at V came to 5 bases and at J to 2 bases, leaving 6 bases not matched to a gene. Germline CDR1 is MGHDK and CDR2 is SYGVNS. The CDR3 has 15 amino acids.

A remark on this clone: Sequence at one end of the junction differs from germline and may be a read error. This chain links TRBV6-1 with TRBJ1-1, with D unresolved. Germline V gives CDR1 MNHNS, CDR2 SASEGT. The CDR3 covers 12 residues. The CDR3 DNA reads TGTGCCAGCAGTTCCGACGTGTCGGGAATACGCTTT. The encoded protein is CASSSDVSGIRF.